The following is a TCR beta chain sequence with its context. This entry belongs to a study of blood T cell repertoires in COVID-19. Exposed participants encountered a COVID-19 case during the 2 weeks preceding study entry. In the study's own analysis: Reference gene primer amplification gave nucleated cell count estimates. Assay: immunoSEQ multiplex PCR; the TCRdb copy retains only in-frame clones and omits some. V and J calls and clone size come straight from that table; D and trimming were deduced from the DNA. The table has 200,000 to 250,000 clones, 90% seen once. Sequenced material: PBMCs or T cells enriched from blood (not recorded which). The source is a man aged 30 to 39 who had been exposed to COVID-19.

The DNA of the CDR3 is TGTGCCAGCAGTTTTGGGCAGGGGGCTATGCAGCCCCAGCATTTT. Translation gives CASSFGQGAMQPQHF. The chain couples TRBV27 to TRBJ1-5; 8 nucleotides agree with TRBD1. This CDR3 region has 15 residues. Losses at the gene ends were 3 bases for V and 7 bases for J; bases not matched to a gene: 8. Germline CDR1 is MNHEY and CDR2 is SMNVEV (reference sequence).